The 11 T cell receptor beta chains in this list originate from one sample, sequenced in a study of metastatic and nonmetastatic thyroid tumors. Every patient was untreated before thyroid surgery. TCRdb reanalyzed the PCR reads with MiXCR. The table has approximately 34,000 clones, about 20% seen once; the top ten hold 8% to 11%. Source material: blood. Receptors originate from a female donor with papillary thyroid cancer or a benign thyroid nodule (not recorded which). Some clones in this sample may be carry-over from other donors' samples.

This chain uses TRBV5-1 with TRBJ2-1, with 11 positions matching TRBD2. The CDR3 is 17 residues long. Germline V CDR1 and CDR2: SGHRS, YFSETQ. J was trimmed by 2 bases and V by 4 bases; bases with no gene match: 8. CDR3 in DNA: TGCGCCAGCAGCGACGGGACTAGCGGATCCCCCTACAATGAGCAGTTCTTC. The encoded protein is CASSDGTSGSPYNEQFF. Based on the CDR3 plus reference TRBV5-1 and TRBJ2-1, the full variable domain is KAGVTQTPRYLIKTRGQQVTLSCSPISGHRSVSWYQQTPGQGLQFLFEYFSETQRNKGNFPGRFSGRQFSNSRSEMNVSTLELGDSALYLCASSDGTSGSPYNEQFFGPGTRLTVL.

The chain recombines TRBV5-6 with TRBJ1-2; D unclear. CDR1 and CDR2 from the germline V gene are SGHDT and YYEEEE. The CDR3 consists of 15 residues. V was shortened by 0 bases and J by 0 bases, with 9 bases between the two germline ends. This chain's CDR3 is CASSLVSAANYGYTF. The CDR3, as DNA: TGTGCCAGCAGCTTGGTATCCGCGGCTAACTATGGCTACACCTTC.

The chain combines TRBV6-1 with TRBJ1-2; D remains ambiguous. Germline V gives CDR1 MNHNS, CDR2 SASEGT. The V end lost 1 base, the J end lost 4 bases, and 7 bases lay between the germline ends. The CDR3 length is 13 residues. The CDR3 sequence: CASSEVGGYGYTF. CDR3 in DNA: TGTGCCAGCAGTGAAGTCGGAGGCTATGGCTACACCTTC.

At least ten counts were recorded for this clone. The V call is TRBV19, the J call TRBJ2-1; TRBD2 matches at 15 bases. The J segment lost 8 bases and the V segment lost 3 bases, leaving 5 bases of the junction unmatched. The CDR3 is 16 residues long. The germline CDR1 and CDR2 sequences are LNHDA and SQIVND (reference sequence). The CDR3 region has the DNA TGTGCCAGTAGTATTTCCGGGACTAGCGGGAGGTATGAGCAGTTCTTC. Translation: CASSISGTSGRYEQFF.

This clone occurred many times. As DNA, the CDR3 is TGTGCCACCAGCCGCAGTGGAAACCGCTACGAGCAGTACTTC. It translates to CATSRSGNRYEQYF. V usage is TRBV15 and J usage is TRBJ2-7; D not certain. Germline V CDR1 and CDR2: LNHNV, YYDKDF (reference sequence). The CDR3 sequence is 14 residues long. V shed 5 bases and J shed 3 bases, with 14 bases lying between them.

This clone was observed at least ten times. The rearrangement links TRBV20-1 to TRBJ2-1; TRBD2 agrees at 9 bases. CDR3 length: 13 residues. Germline CDR1 DFQATT, CDR2 SNEGSKA (reference sequence). The J segment lost 8 bases and the V segment lost 3 bases, leaving 5 bases of the junction unmatched. The CDR3 sequence: CSARAGLADEQFF. The CDR3 region has the DNA TGCAGTGCTAGGGCGGGACTAGCAGATGAGCAGTTCTTC.

This clone was picked up many times. J is TRBJ1-2 and V is TRBV3-1; weak D call: TRBD1 (5 bases). V was pared by 0 bases and J by 7 bases, with 12 bases between. CDR3 length equals 14 residues. Germline V lookup: CDR1 LGHDT, CDR2 YNNKEL (reference sequence). The CDR3 here is CASSQDMVGGGYTF. The CDR3 DNA reads TGTGCCAGCAGCCAAGATATGGTGGGGGGTGGCTACACCTTC.

At least ten counts were recorded for this clone. This sample includes further DNA sequences coding for the same CDR3. The chain is built from TRBV28 and TRBJ1-2; the D gene is possibly TRBD1 (6 bases). This CDR3 is 16 amino acids long. The V and J ends lost 3 bases and 8 bases respectively, with 22 bases between them. The germline V gene has CDR1 MDHEN and CDR2 SYDVKM. CDR3 in amino acids: CASSLLTGYGGIGYTF. The CDR3 nucleotides read TGTGCCAGCAGTTTGTTAACAGGGTACGGTGGGATAGGCTACACCTTC.

This clone was seen at least ten times. This chain connects TRBV20-1 to TRBJ1-5, with TRBD1 as a possible D gene (5 bases). The V end was cut by 0 bases, the J end by 5 bases, with 11 bases between. This CDR3 contains 14 residues. CDR1 and CDR2 from the germline V gene are DFQATT and SNEGSKA (reference sequence). CDR3 protein: CSARDLRGDQPQHF. The CDR3 DNA reads as TGCAGTGCTAGAGATCTGAGAGGGGATCAGCCCCAGCATTTT.

This clone was seen ten or more times. The V gene is TRBV27, the J gene TRBJ1-2; tentatively, D is TRBD1 (5 bases). The ends were cut back, 6 bases at V and 5 bases at J, with 19 bases in the middle. The CDR3 length is 15 residues. The germline V gene encodes CDR1 MNHEY and CDR2 SMNVEV (reference sequence). The CDR3 sequence: CASSPPDSSVYGYTF. CDR3 bases: TGTGCCAGCAGCCCCCCCGACAGTTCAGTTTATGGCTACACCTTC.

This clone was seen at least ten times. The V and J genes are TRBV3-1 and TRBJ2-6; no firm D call. CDR1 is LGHDT, CDR2 YNNKEL, per germline (reference sequence). V lost 4 bases to trimming and J lost 0 bases, with 4 bases between them. The CDR3 covers 14 residues. Here the CDR3 reads CASSLISGANVLTF. CDR3 coding DNA: TGTGCCAGCAGCCTAATCTCTGGGGCCAACGTCCTGACTTTC.